This T cell receptor beta chain stems from a study of graft-versus-host responses after intestinal transplantation (dated by TCRdb to about 2021). For the wider study: The transplants that recipients received were multivisceral, liver-intestinal, or isolated intestinal. After intestinal transplantation, graft-versus-host and host-versus-graft alloreactive T cell clones were followed in the graft, circulation and bone marrow using bulk TCR-beta CDR3 sequencing. A peak of at least 4% donor T cells among recipient peripheral blood mononuclear cells was the definition used for donor T cell macrochimerism. Rather than being sequenced by the commercial service, samples from three later patients were sequenced in-house on an Illumina MiSeq and processed with MiXCR. The cohort enrolled about two dozen intestinal transplant recipients, one of whom was a retransplant, and a few patients without pretransplant specimens were excluded. All recipients received anti-thymocyte globulin induction followed by maintenance tacrolimus and steroids for around three years. To identify alloreactive clones, pre-transplant mixed lymphocyte reaction products were sequenced and then compared with unstimulated pre-transplant donor and recipient T cells.

Turning to this clone: What antigen it recognizes has not been identified. The junction shows a germline mismatch at one end, possibly a read error. Distinct nucleotide sequences in the sample also encode this CDR3.

Broad study findings and their caveats: Early after transplant, declines in HvG clones were associated with peak levels of circulating GvH clones. In patients with donor T cell macrochimerism, the allografts had high GvH to HvG T cell clonal ratios. The conclusions were limited by the relatively low number and heterogeneity of the intestinal transplant patients. GvH clones were detected in recipient bone marrow, and some appeared earlier in ileal mucosa or blood, consistent with an intestinal mucosal origin.

Spanning cysteine to phenylalanine, the CDR3 consists of 16 amino acids. Solely the CDR3 DNA is kept, with 48 bases framed from the first base. Sequences MDHEN (CDR1) and SYDVKM (CDR2) are obtained from the germline V gene. Library preparation employed the immunoSEQ multiplex PCR assay. For most patients, genomic DNA was isolated using the Qiagen DNeasy Blood and Tissue Kit and was shipped frozen to Adaptive Biotechnologies for TCR sequencing. Adaptive Biotechnologies carried out high-throughput TCR-beta CDR3 sequencing of genomic DNA for most patients. The published analysis was carried out like this. Adaptive's ImmunoSEQ software supplied the TCR sequencing data for 18 patients, while MiXCR and VDJtools were used to process three other patients. To correct CD4 versus CD8 sorting errors, sequences present in both subsets at a frequency ratio below 5:1 were removed. CDR3 nucleotide sequences shared between donor and recipient were removed because the origin of such sequences could not be assigned. To count as alloreactive, a clone needed at least 2-fold expansion over unstimulated cells and a minimum CFSE-low frequency of 0.002% (template counts) or 0.001% (read counts). Clones detected in sequenced pre-transplant spleen, lymph node, or MLR CFSE-low populations of the donor or recipient were defined as mappable. Cumulative frequency of alloreactive clones was calculated as a percentage of all sequences weighted by copy number. The table was pulled from immuneACCESS by TCRdb, which kept in-frame rearrangements only. Such tables lose some clones; where checked, under half of the loss comes from unresolved V genes, and the rest has no known cause. For V, J and clone size, that table is used; D and trimming come from the DNA. Recorded for this sample are about 48,000 clones; around 90% of them occurred a single time. About 2.6% of the sample rests with the top ten.

The sample's time point label is to be understood as: cells obtained before transplantation from donor or recipient. CD3+CD4+ and CD3+CD8+ populations were FACS-sorted from unstimulated pre-transplant donor and recipient cells taken from spleen or lymph nodes. The chain couples TRBV28 to TRBJ2-2; the best D guess is TRBD1, with 6 bases matching. Specimen: unstimulated CD4+ T cells sorted from spleen or lymph node cells, collected before transplant. This clonotype originated in a human donor who was the organ donor for an intestinal transplant. The sequenced DNA: TGTGCCAGCAGTTTGCAACCTCTGGGGGACACCGGGGAGCTGTTCTTT. This is translated as CASSLQPLGDTGELFF.